This T cell receptor beta chain originates from a study of neurological immune-mediated disorders. This clonotype has ten or more counts. With 6 bases clipped from V and 2 bases from J, the junction kept 8 bases outside the gene matches. The V gene's germline CDR1 is DFQATT and CDR2 SNEGSKA (reference sequence). CDR3 length: 16 amino acids. Each CDR3 protein gets one entry after TCRdb re-called the 5' RACE reads with MiXCR. The repertoire consists of about 95,000 distinct CDR3 sequences, with 3.5% occurring once and the leading ten covering 5% to 6.5%. Sequencing was carried out using PBMCs. The sequence came from a woman aged 18-29 years with multiple sclerosis. The rearrangement uses TRBV20-1 and TRBJ2-3; TRBD2 aligns across 13 bases. CDR3 in amino acids: CSARTSGGLYTDTQYF. The CDR3 DNA sequence: TGCAGTGCGCGGACTAGCGGGGGCCTGTACACAGATACGCAGTATTTT.